The rows below give T cell receptor beta chains drawn from one sample of a study of immune characterization of retroperitoneal liposarcoma. One entry per CDR3 protein, called by TCRdb with MiXCR from the PCR reads. The sample lists several thousand distinct CDR3 sequences, more than 25% occurring once. Material for sequencing was blood. The receptors were gathered from a male donor with retroperitoneal liposarcoma. Both conserved end residues are part of each CDR3. D genes are given only for firm matches. Not all rows give a size; the values are once, few, many and, for expanded clones, a class.

>few|TRBJ2-1|TRBV6-1|TRBD2
CASKELAGVYEQFF
TGTGCCAGCAAGGAACTAGCGGGAGTTTACGAGCAGTTCTTC
>NA|TRBJ2-7|TRBV10-3|TRBD2
CATLAGTSGSSAYNEQYF
TGTGCCACCCTTGCCGGGACTAGCGGGAGTAGCGCCTACAATGAGCAGTACTTC
>NA|TRBJ2-1|TRBV5-6|NA
CASSSTGTYNEQFF
TGTGCCAGCAGCTCGACAGGGACTTACAATGAGCAGTTCTTC
>few|TRBJ2-1|TRBV6-6|NA
CASSYSTGPYEQFF
TGTGCCAGCAGTTACTCGACGGGTCCCTACGAGCAGTTCTTC
>NA|TRBJ1-3|TRBV10-3|NA
CAIRSTTGTIYF
TGTGCCATCAGGTCCACGACGGGCACCATATATTTT
>medium-sized|TRBJ1-1|TRBV12-3/TRBV12-4|NA
CASSLRGMNTEAFF
TGTGCCAGCAGTTTAAGGGGCATGAACACTGAAGCTTTCTTT
>NA|TRBJ2-7|TRBV11-3|NA
CASSTGYYEQYF
TGTGCCAGCAGTACGGGGTACTACGAGCAGTACTTC
>NA|TRBJ2-7|TRBV5-1|NA
CASSPLSQSYEQYF
TGCGCCAGCAGCCCCCTTTCCCAATCCTACGAGCAGTACTTC
>medium-sized|TRBJ2-1|TRBV27|TRBD2
CASSLLLAGGPGEQFF
TGTGCCAGCAGTTTACTACTAGCGGGAGGGCCCGGTGAGCAGTTCTTC
>medium-sized|TRBJ2-5|TRBV27|NA
CASSLSRGSGTQYF
TGTGCCAGCAGTTTAAGCAGGGGAAGCGGGACCCAGTACTTC
>few|TRBJ2-1|TRBV4-2|NA
CASSPMGNEQFF
TGTGCCAGCAGTCCTATGGGGAATGAGCAGTTCTTC
>few|TRBJ2-3|TRBV27|TRBD2
CASSPPGTSGINDTQYF
TGTGCCAGCAGTCCCCCCGGGACTAGCGGGATCAATGATACGCAGTATTTT
>NA|TRBJ2-7|TRBV6-2/TRBV6-3|NA
CASSPLSQSSYEQYF
TGTGCCAGCAGTCCCCTGTCGCAGAGCTCCTACGAGCAGTACTTC
>NA|TRBJ2-1|TRBV6-9|NA
CATRGTEIDEQYF
TGTGCCACCCGCGGGACAGAGATTGATGAGCAGTATTTC
>large|TRBJ2-2|TRBV6-1|NA
CASSEFGSTGELFF
TGTGCCAGCAGTGAATTCGGGTCGACCGGGGAGCTGTTTTTT
>NA|TRBJ2-5|TRBV6-1|NA
CASSPRDPLETQYF
TGTGCCAGCAGCCCTCGGGACCCCTTAGAGACCCAGTACTTC
>NA|TRBJ2-5|TRBV7-6|NA
CASSAQWGSETQYF
TGTGCCAGCAGCGCCCAGTGGGGCAGTGAGACCCAGTACTTC
>medium-sized|TRBJ2-1|TRBV7-2|NA
CASSSGQYNEQFF
TGTGCCAGCAGCTCCGGACAGTACAATGAGCAGTTCTTC
>NA|TRBJ1-1|TRBV30|TRBD1
CAWSPPGQVNTEAFF
TGTGCCTGGAGTCCACCGGGACAGGTGAACACTGAAGCTTTCTTT
>NA|TRBJ2-7|TRBV10-1|NA
CASSEFGVGEQYF
TGCGCCAGCAGTGAGTTCGGGGTTGGGGAGCAGTACTTC
>few|TRBJ2-1|TRBV3-1|NA
CASSQVGSWRGYNEQFF
TGTGCCAGCAGCCAAGTGGGTTCGTGGCGGGGCTACAATGAGCAGTTCTTC
>NA|TRBJ2-4|TRBV6-1|NA
CASSPLDRSKNIQYF
TGTGCCAGCAGTCCTCTGGATAGAAGCAAAAACATTCAGTACTTC
>NA|TRBJ2-4|TRBV6-1|TRBD1
CASSDGTGGKNIQYF
TGTGCCAGCAGTGACGGGACAGGGGGGAAAAACATTCAGTACTTC
>NA|TRBJ1-3|TRBV6-1|NA
CASSSAGTASGNTIYF
TGTGCCAGCAGCTCGGCAGGGACGGCCTCTGGAAACACCATATATTTT
>few|TRBJ1-5|TRBV6-1|NA
CASSSQRESQPQHF
TGTGCCAGCAGTTCACAGAGGGAGTCTCAGCCCCAGCATTTT
>NA|TRBJ2-5|TRBV12-3/TRBV12-4|TRBD2
CASSWGGLAGVETQYF
TGTGCCAGCAGTTGGGGTGGACTAGCGGGAGTAGAGACCCAGTACTTC
>NA|TRBJ2-1|TRBV7-6|TRBD2
CASSLWLAGNNEQFF
TGTGCCAGCAGCTTATGGCTAGCGGGAAACAATGAGCAGTTCTTC
>large|TRBJ2-1|TRBV6-1|NA
CASSPLIGSPYNEQFF
TGTGCCAGCAGCCCTCTCATCGGGAGCCCCTACAATGAGCAGTTCTTC
>NA|TRBJ2-1|TRBV14|TRBD1
CASSRNRTPWTGIHEQFF
TGTGCCAGCAGCCGAAACCGAACACCATGGACAGGGATCCATGAGCAGTTCTTC
>NA|TRBJ1-2|TRBV6-1|NA
CVSSRLELNYGYTF
TGTGTCAGCAGCCGCCTAGAGCTCAACTATGGCTACACCTTC
>medium-sized|TRBJ2-1|TRBV12-3/TRBV12-4|NA
CASSLSPLPQVGIQFF
TGTGCCAGCAGTTTATCTCCTCTTCCCCAAGTAGGCATTCAGTTCTTC
>NA|TRBJ2-1|TRBV7-6|TRBD2
CASSLKRGSPVVVYNEQFF
TGTGCCAGCAGCTTAAAGCGGGGGAGCCCGGTTGTGGTGTACAATGAGCAGTTCTTC
>many|TRBJ2-2|TRBV25-1|NA
CASRGGADTGELFF
TGTGCCAGCAGGGGGGGGGCGGACACCGGGGAGCTGTTTTTT
>NA|TRBJ2-1|TRBV12-5|NA
CASGLNTGTPNEQFF
TGTGCTAGTGGTTTGAACACCGGGACCCCAAATGAGCAGTTCTTC
>medium-sized|TRBJ2-1|TRBV7-7|NA
CASSPQSSYNEQFF
TGTGCTAGCAGCCCTCAGAGCTCCTACAATGAGCAGTTCTTC
>few|TRBJ2-5|TRBV6-1|TRBD2
CASSFYKGRVNEQYF
TGTGCCAGCAGTTTTTACAAGGGGAGGGTCAATGAGCAGTACTTC
>once|TRBJ2-3|TRBV6-1|TRBD2
CASSPRLAGVETQYF
TGTGCCAGCAGTCCTAGACTAGCGGGAGTTGAGACGCAGTATTTT
>NA|TRBJ2-1|TRBV6-6|TRBD1
CASSYGGQAFSEQFF
TGTGCCAGCAGTTACGGCGGACAGGCCTTCAGTGAGCAGTTCTTC
>NA|TRBJ2-2|TRBV4-1|TRBD2
CASSQVLAGANGELFF
TGTGCCAGCAGCCAAGTACTAGCGGGAGCGAACGGGGAGCTGTTTTTT
>medium-sized|TRBJ2-3|TRBV6-1|TRBD2
CASSEWGSGRANTQYF
TGTGCCAGCAGTGAATGGGGTAGCGGGAGGGCGAATACGCAGTATTTT